The T cell receptor beta chain under discussion was sequenced for a study of T cell clonotyping in hematopoietic cell transplantation. Whole-study context: Recipient samples before transplant were obtained post-cytoreduction.

Trimming stripped 0 bases from V and 11 bases from J, with 7 bases between. The CDR3 runs 12 residues. Germline loops: CDR1 SGHTA, CDR2 FQGNSA. Here immunoSEQ multiplex PCR was the method, and the copy in TCRdb shows in-frame clones only, minus some. Among 75,000 to 95,000 clones listed, roughly 95% were seen once. Time point: recipient sample about 28 days before transplant, after cytoreduction. Points on this clone: No antigen is known for it.

Study-level findings and limits: At the given depth, recipient repertoires were over 95% de novo clonotypes.

The chain combines TRBV7-2 with TRBJ2-2; no definite D call. The receptor comes from a woman aged 50 to 60 with acute myeloid leukemia. Some clones in this sample may be carry-over from other donors' samples. Sequencing was performed on peripheral blood mononuclear cells, taken before stem cell transplant. DNA of the CDR3: TGTGCCAGCAGCTTAGCGGGATTAGAGCTGTTTTTT. It encodes CASSLAGLELFF.